This TCR beta chain derives from a study of lymphopenia after photon versus proton radiotherapy. Germline CDR1 is SEHNR and CDR2 is FQNEAQ (reference sequence). V shed 4 bases, J shed 4 bases, and the junction held 10 bases outside the gene matches. This CDR3 contains 16 residues. Sequencing was performed with immunoSEQ multiplex PCR; in TCRdb, only in-frame clones are kept and a portion is missing. The sample lists approximately 47,000 clones, 65% to 90% occurring once. The source material was peripheral blood, sampled from a patient treated with photon-based radiotherapy. The gene calls are TRBV7-9 and TRBJ2-3, with 8 bases lining up with TRBD1. The source is a man between 35 and 55 years old with gastric cancer. The CDR3 sequence is CASSSRQGSRADTQYF. CDR3 nucleotide sequence: TGTGCCAGCAGCTCGAGACAGGGGTCTCGGGCAGATACGCAGTATTTT.